A selection of T cell receptor beta chains follows, all from one sample in a study of human T cells and chemical hapten exposure. Each CDR3 protein gets one entry after TCRdb re-called the RACE reads with MiXCR. The sample shows around 380,000 distinct CDR3 sequences, about 4.4% of them seen only once. Source: whole blood, taken in connection with sensitization to the hapten diphenylcyclopropenone (DPC). The receptors were gathered from a woman between 50 and 59 years old with alopecia areata. Some clones in this sample may be carry-over from other donors' samples. Each CDR3 is given with its conserved first and last residue. Each record gives: V gene, clone size, D gene, CDR3 protein. A D gene is named only where the DNA matches it firmly. Size is stated for part of the rows, as once, few or many counts, or as a class when the clone is expanded.

v_gene: TRBV3-1
abundance: few
d_gene: -
CDR3aa: CASSPRLLSSYEQYF

v_gene: TRBV15
abundance: few
d_gene: -
CDR3aa: CATSRGDWSTNEKLFF

v_gene: TRBV4-2
abundance: few
d_gene: -
CDR3aa: CASSQDRSGRMFYGYTF

v_gene: TRBV20-1
abundance: many
d_gene: -
CDR3aa: CSAHVVDTQYF

v_gene: TRBV29-1
abundance: few
d_gene: -
CDR3aa: CSVEDSRDGLGYTF

v_gene: TRBV20-1
abundance: few
d_gene: -
CDR3aa: CSAGDSMGWQFF

v_gene: TRBV7-2
abundance: many
d_gene: -
CDR3aa: CASSSSQGTNSPLHF

v_gene: TRBV28
abundance: many
d_gene: -
CDR3aa: CASSPDRLSSYEQYF

v_gene: TRBV29-1
abundance: few
d_gene: -
CDR3aa: CSVSKGYEQYF

v_gene: TRBV6-5
abundance: many
d_gene: -
CDR3aa: CASGEQYF

v_gene: TRBV6-5
abundance: many
d_gene: -
CDR3aa: CASSYIGGGTDTQYF

v_gene: TRBV5-1
abundance: many
d_gene: -
CDR3aa: CASSLDNPGAEAFF

v_gene: TRBV20-1
abundance: -
d_gene: -
CDR3aa: CSAGPGTDGYTF

v_gene: TRBV12-5
abundance: few
d_gene: TRBD1
CDR3aa: CASGFSGQGNQPQHF

v_gene: TRBV20-1
abundance: many
d_gene: -
CDR3aa: CSARDQRTADTIYF

v_gene: TRBV6-5
abundance: many
d_gene: TRBD2
CDR3aa: CASGGGIASSNEQFF

v_gene: TRBV29-1
abundance: many
d_gene: TRBD1
CDR3aa: CSGADRAQETQYF

v_gene: TRBV12-3/TRBV12-4
abundance: -
d_gene: -
CDR3aa: CASSLVSGSSTDTQYF

v_gene: TRBV27
abundance: -
d_gene: -
CDR3aa: CASSFNTGGPYTEAFF

v_gene: TRBV7-9
abundance: many
d_gene: -
CDR3aa: CASSRLQGSGANVLTF

v_gene: TRBV6-1
abundance: few
d_gene: TRBD1
CDR3aa: CASSTPAGGADQPQHF

v_gene: TRBV7-9
abundance: many
d_gene: -
CDR3aa: CASSSLDGHNFDEQFF

v_gene: TRBV7-9
abundance: many
d_gene: -
CDR3aa: CASSLKGREAFF

v_gene: TRBV18
abundance: many
d_gene: -
CDR3aa: CASSPRQFNSPLHF

v_gene: TRBV7-2
abundance: many
d_gene: TRBD2
CDR3aa: CASSPLSGGTDTQYF

v_gene: TRBV2
abundance: many
d_gene: -
CDR3aa: CASKKAAIEQYF

v_gene: TRBV20-1
abundance: many
d_gene: -
CDR3aa: CSARDFKGFRDDNEQFF

v_gene: TRBV12-3/TRBV12-4
abundance: many
d_gene: -
CDR3aa: CASSRPAGAEKTQYF

v_gene: TRBV27
abundance: few
d_gene: TRBD2
CDR3aa: CASSPPGLPAPMHF

v_gene: TRBV7-6
abundance: many
d_gene: -
CDR3aa: CASSLARGLGTEAFF

v_gene: TRBV4-3
abundance: few
d_gene: -
CDR3aa: CASSQDRGGLYNEQFF

v_gene: TRBV25-1
abundance: many
d_gene: -
CDR3aa: CASSLRAEKLFF

v_gene: TRBV28
abundance: few
d_gene: -
CDR3aa: CAMGSGARGSNQPQHF

v_gene: TRBV9
abundance: many
d_gene: -
CDR3aa: CASSGGAGASEAFF

v_gene: TRBV4-2
abundance: few
d_gene: TRBD2
CDR3aa: CASSQDLRGNEQFF

v_gene: TRBV4-3
abundance: many
d_gene: TRBD2
CDR3aa: CASSQDRLAGTGELFF